The 11 T cell receptor beta chains reported below all come from one sample, sequenced in a study of shared T cell receptors in the human thymus. Generated by immunoSEQ multiplex PCR, the TCRdb table keeps only in-frame clones and is missing some. The table records 600,000 or so clones, about 90% of them present only once. The same sample was also used in a study of human thymus T cells.

What was sequenced was thymocytes. These receptor sequences come from a boy in the first two years of life with a congenital heart defect.

The CDR3 DNA is TGTGCCAGCAGATCCCACAGGGCTCCCGAAGCTTTCTTT. It translates to CASRSHRAPEAFF. The rearrangement uses TRBV28 and TRBJ1-1; D possibly corresponds to TRBD1 (6 bases). Trimming removed 6 bases at V and 8 bases at J, with 16 bases between. This CDR3 comprises 13 residues. The germline V gene encodes CDR1 MDHEN and CDR2 SYDVKM.

This clone has a handful of counts. The rearrangement uses TRBV15 and TRBJ2-1; 11 bases map to TRBD2. Germline loops: CDR1 LNHNV, CDR2 YYDKDF (reference sequence). The CDR3 is made up of 17 amino acids. The ends lost 0 bases at V and 9 bases at J; junction bases unmatched: 10. Here the CDR3 DNA reads TGTGCCACCAGCAGAGATCTAACTAGCGGGAGTCTGGGTGAGCAGTTCTTC. It encodes CATSRDLTSGSLGEQFF.

This chain joins TRBV5-5 and TRBJ1-1; 9 positions match TRBD1. The V and J ends lost 2 bases and 0 bases, in that order; junction bases with no gene match: 8. Germline CDR1 and CDR2: SGHKS and YYEKEE (reference sequence). The CDR3 has 17 residues. Here the CDR3 reads CASSFPGQGGMNTEAFF. In DNA form, the CDR3 reads TGTGCCAGCAGCTTTCCGGGACAGGGCGGGATGAACACTGAAGCTTTCTTT.

V and J are TRBV4-3 and TRBJ2-7, with 8 bases aligning to TRBD2. This CDR3 comprises 17 residues. The germline V gene encodes CDR1 LGHNA and CDR2 YSLEER. With V trimmed by 0 bases and J by 2 bases, 9 bases remained unmatched. The CDR3 loop is CASSQEGGTRVTYEQYF. The CDR3 nucleotides are TGCGCCAGCAGCCAAGAAGGCGGGACTAGAGTAACCTACGAGCAGTACTTC.

This sequence joins TRBV2 and TRBJ2-7, with a possible D match to TRBD2 (6 bases). The V gene's germline CDR1 is SNHLY and CDR2 FYNNEI. The CDR3 sequence is 13 residues long. V was pared by 8 bases and J by 3 bases, with 14 bases between. CDR3 amino acids: CASSGETFYEQYF. The CDR3 bases are TGTGCCAGCTCGGGGGAAACTTTCTACGAGCAGTACTTC.

This chain uses TRBV7-9 with TRBJ2-7; 7 nucleotides align to TRBD2. Germline V gene data show CDR1 as SEHNR and CDR2 as FQNEAQ (reference sequence). This CDR3 is 15 amino acids long. V was clipped by 1 base and J by 2 bases; unmatched bases: 5. DNA of the CDR3: TGTGCCAGCAGCTTAGAGGTCGGGGGGACCTACGAGCAGTACTTC. Translating gives CASSLEVGGTYEQYF.

This clone has only a few counts. The J gene is TRBJ2-1, the V gene TRBV29-1, with a weak D call TRBD1 (5 bases). Deletions cut 1 base from V and 9 bases from J, with 10 bases between. CDR1 SQVTM and CDR2 ANQGSEA come from the germline V gene. CDR3 length: 12 residues. This CDR3 is CSVEGGLVEQFF. The CDR3 DNA reads TGCAGCGTTGAAGGGGGCCTGGTTGAGCAGTTCTTC.

J is TRBJ2-7 and V is TRBV12-5; 7 bases line up with TRBD1. The junction had 4 bases not matched to a gene; V was cut back by 6 bases and J by 5 bases. Germline V CDR1 and CDR2: LGHNT, FRNRAP. This CDR3 spans 12 amino acids. CDR3 in DNA: TGTGCTAGTGGGACAGGGAACCACGAGCAGTACTTC. It codes for CASGTGNHEQYF. Full variable domain (remainder filled in from reference TRBV12-5 and TRBJ2-7): DARVTQTPRHKVTEMGQEVTMRCQPILGHNTVFWYRQTMMQGLELLAYFRNRAPLDDSGMPKDRFSAEMPDATLATLKIQPSEPRDSAVYFCASGTGNHEQYFGPGTRLTVT.

The chain has TRBV4-3 and TRBJ2-6, with D maybe TRBD2 (5 bases). Looked up from germline, CDR1 is LGHNA and CDR2 is YSLEER. The CDR3 has 20 residues. V lost 1 base and J lost 0, with 19 bases in between. The CDR3 sequence: CASSQAPAPRGLSGANVLTF. Written as DNA, the CDR3 is TGCGCCAGCAGCCAAGCCCCAGCCCCCCGAGGGCTCTCTGGGGCCAACGTCCTGACTTTC.

About this clone itself: A junction end diverges from the germline sequence, so it may reflect a read error. The V gene is TRBV7-7, the J gene TRBJ2-7; D possibly corresponds to TRBD2 (6 bases). The germline CDR1 and CDR2 sequences are SSHAT and FNYEAQ (reference sequence). The CDR3 extends over 16 amino acids. The CDR3 sequence: CASSLIRLEGTYEQYF. The CDR3 DNA is TGTGCTAGCAGCTTAATTAGGCTGGAGGGAACCTACGAGCAGTACTTC.

The chain's CDR3 is CASSSGVWSNQPQHF. Written as DNA, the CDR3 is TGTGCCAGCAGTTCAGGGGTTTGGAGCAATCAGCCCCAGCATTTT. The rearrangement joins TRBV28 to TRBJ1-5; possible D gene TRBD1, 6 bases. The CDR3 is made up of 15 amino acids. The V end was cut by 4 bases, the J end by 1 base, with 11 bases between. From germline, CDR1 is MDHEN and CDR2 SYDVKM.